This entry describes one T cell receptor (beta chain). Original handling: Estimates of nucleated cell counts were drawn from the amplification of reference gene primers. Clones were sequenced by immunoSEQ multiplex PCR, and TCRdb holds only the in-frame ones, with some missing. The V and J calls and the clone size are those of that table, but D and trimming were determined from the DNA. This table holds under 300,000 clones, over 75% found once. This sample is drawn from a study of blood T cell repertoires in COVID-19. As for the study in general: Some COVID-19 samples were acute and others convalescent; all came from the United States, Italy and Spain. T cells, B-cell-depleted T cells, or PBMCs provided the cDNA or gDNA that served as material.

The sample was peripheral blood. The sequence derives from a woman between 65 and 79 years old with acute or convalescent COVID-19.

The CDR3 DNA reads as TGTGCCAGCAGCTTGACTGGGGAGCGAAATGAGCAGTTCTTC. Its protein product is CASSLTGERNEQFF. The chain employs TRBV5-4 and TRBJ2-1; D might be TRBD2 (5 bases). There are 14 residues in the CDR3. V lost 1 base and J 7 bases, leaving 12 bases between the germline ends. The germline V gene has CDR1 SGHNT and CDR2 YYREEE (reference sequence).